The 7 T cell receptor beta chains listed next were all sequenced from one sample in a study of blood T cell repertoires in COVID-19. Clones were sequenced by immunoSEQ multiplex PCR, and TCRdb holds only the in-frame ones, with some missing. This table has approximately 350,000 clones, 89% appearing once. Sequenced: peripheral blood. The receptors derive from a middle-aged man with acute or convalescent COVID-19.

Only one count was recorded for this clone. The rearrangement uses TRBV28 and TRBJ1-1, with D possibly matching TRBD1 (5 bases). The CDR3 totals 13 residues. The ends were cut back, 6 bases at V and 1 base at J, with 9 bases in the middle. The germline CDR1 and CDR2 sequences are MDHEN and SYDVKM. CDR3 sequence: CASRPGQNTEAFF. In DNA, the CDR3 is TGTGCCAGCAGACCAGGACAGAACACTGAAGCTTTCTTT.

The rearrangement links TRBV7-3 to TRBJ1-1, with a tentative D call TRBD1 (5 bases). Germline V CDR1 and CDR2: SGHTA, FQGTGA. V lost 5 bases and J 2 bases, leaving 18 bases between the germline ends. The CDR3 length is 16 residues. DNA of the CDR3: TGTGCCAGCAGCCCGAGGGGAGGGGTTACAAACACTGAAGCTTTCTTT. It encodes CASSPRGGVTNTEAFF.

The V call is TRBV7-2, the J call TRBJ2-3; D not resolved. The V and J ends lost 5 bases and 0 bases respectively, with 12 bases between them. CDR3 length: 15 residues. Germline V lookup: CDR1 SGHTA, CDR2 FQGNSA. This CDR3 reads CASSLVITSTDTQYF. The DNA of the CDR3 is TGTGCCAGCAGCCTAGTCATCACTAGCACAGATACGCAGTATTTT. The full variable domain, with the rest looked up from reference TRBV7-2 and TRBJ2-3, is GAGVSQSPSNKVTEKGKDVELRCDPISGHTALYWYRQSLGQGLEFLIYFQGNSAPDKSGLPSDRFSAERTGGSVSTLTIQRTQQEDSAVYLCASSLVITSTDTQYFGPGTRLTVL.

This clone was counted once. The V call is TRBV19, the J call TRBJ2-7, with a possible D match to TRBD1 (6 bases). The germline V and J ends were trimmed by 5 bases and 4 bases, with 9 bases remaining between them. CDR1 LNHDA and CDR2 SQIVND come from the germline V gene (reference sequence). This CDR3 is 12 amino acids long. DNA for the CDR3: TGTGCCAGTAGTCGAAGGGGGTACGAGCAGTACTTC. This translates into CASSRRGYEQYF.

This chain uses TRBV6-5 with TRBJ1-2; D remains unclear. The V gene lost 0 bases and the J gene lost 8 bases, with 10 bases spanning the gap. Germline V CDR1 and CDR2: MNHEY, SVGAGI. This CDR3 has 13 residues. This CDR3 reads CASSYSRNTGYTF. DNA for the CDR3: TGTGCCAGCAGTTACTCCAGGAACACGGGCTACACCTTC.

This sequence joins TRBV6-6 and TRBJ2-7; 10 bases are shared with TRBD1. This CDR3 has 14 amino acids. Unmatched junction bases numbered 6, after V lost 6 bases and J lost 4 bases. Germline CDR1 is MNHNY and CDR2 is SVGAGI (reference sequence). In DNA, the CDR3 is TGTGCCAGCAGCTCGGGACAGGGGAGATACGAGCAGTACTTC. This sequence encodes CASSSGQGRYEQYF.

This clone was detected only once. CDR3 nucleotide sequence: TGTGCCAGCAGCCACCGGACTAGATCGAACACCGGGGAGCTGTTTTTT. Translating it yields CASSHRTRSNTGELFF. The genes are TRBV16 and TRBJ2-2; 7 bases map to TRBD2. The CDR3 totals 16 residues. The germline V gene encodes CDR1 KGHSY and CDR2 FQNENV. Losses at the gene ends were 3 bases for V and 0 bases for J; bases not matched to a gene: 4. Supplemented by reference TRBV16 and TRBJ2-2, the full variable domain reads GEEVAQTPKHLVRGEGQKAKLYCAPIKGHSYVFWYQQVLKNEFKFLISFQNENVFDETGMPKERFSAKCLPNSPCSLEIQATKLEDSAVYFCASSHRTRSNTGELFFGEGSRLTVL.